A selection of T cell receptor beta chains follows, all from one sample in a study of T cell repertoires in cytomegalovirus infection. TCRdb re-called the reads through MiXCR, storing one row per CDR3 protein. The sample shows some 590,000 distinct CDR3 sequences, 40% of them seen only once. These receptors lack a known antigen. The sequences come from cultured PBMCs, collected from culture after CMV antigen stimulation. These receptors came from a human donor in good health (CMV status not recorded). Some clones in this sample may be carry-over from other donors' samples. Both conserved end residues are part of each CDR3. The order of the fields is V gene, J gene, clone size, D gene, CDR3 protein, CDR3 DNA. The D gene is left open where the match is weak. Size values are once, few and many counts, or a class for expanded clones, and some rows have none.

TRBV7-2	TRBJ2-3	NA	NA	CASSPPDSHTQYF	TGTGCCAGCAGCCCCCCGGACTCACATACGCAGTATTTT
TRBV7-8	TRBJ1-1	NA	TRBD1	CASSSQTRTGAEAFF	TGTGCCAGCAGCTCCCAGACAAGGACAGGGGCTGAAGCTTTCTTT
TRBV7-9	TRBJ1-3	NA	NA	CASSLSEFHLSGNTIYF	TGTGCCAGCAGCCTATCAGAGTTTCACCTCTCTGGAAACACCATATATTTT
TRBV2	TRBJ2-5	few	NA	CASSPNRDSETQYF	TGTGCCAGCAGTCCAAACCGGGACTCGGAGACCCAGTACTTC
TRBV7-8	TRBJ1-2	NA	NA	CASSLHGSNYGYTF	TGTGCCAGCAGCTTGCACGGTAGTAACTATGGCTACACCTTC
TRBV12-5	TRBJ2-7	once	NA	CASGLGLASQYF	TGTGCTAGTGGTTTGGGTCTAGCGTCTCAGTACTTC
TRBV7-2	TRBJ2-1	NA	TRBD1	CASSGTVSTGNNEQFF	TGTGCCAGCAGCGGTACCGTTTCGACAGGGAACAATGAGCAGTTCTTC
TRBV6-1	TRBJ2-7	few	TRBD2	CASSSRGLAGGKTYEQYF	TGTGCCAGCAGTTCAAGGGGACTAGCGGGGGGCAAGACCTACGAGCAGTACTTC
TRBV7-9	TRBJ2-7	few	NA	CASSLGGAVYEQYF	TGTGCCAGCAGCTTAGGGGGGGCAGTGTACGAGCAGTACTTC
TRBV28	TRBJ1-5	NA	NA	CASTSPARGRPQHF	TGTGCCAGCACTTCCCCCGCCCGGGGCCGGCCCCAGCATTTT
TRBV6-6	TRBJ1-2	few	NA	CASSESVYPNYGYTF	TGTGCCAGCAGTGAGTCCGTGTACCCTAACTATGGCTACACCTTC
TRBV20-1	TRBJ1-2	NA	NA	CSAHRAGNYGYTF	TGCAGTGCTCACAGGGCGGGGAACTATGGCTACACCTTC
TRBV7-4	TRBJ2-1	NA	TRBD2	CASSFGLEGEQFF	TGTGCCAGCAGCTTTGGACTAGAGGGAGAGCAGTTCTTC
TRBV7-9	TRBJ2-7	NA	NA	CASSLSGRGAYEQYF	TGTGCCAGCAGCTTAAGCGGCAGGGGTGCATACGAGCAGTACTTC
TRBV7-2	TRBJ1-5	few	NA	CASSRRQGVDQPQHF	TGTGCCAGCAGCCGGCGGCAGGGAGTCGATCAGCCCCAGCATTTT
TRBV25-1	TRBJ2-7	NA	NA	CASTKRAREGVGYEQYF	TGTGCCAGCACCAAAAGGGCACGAGAGGGGGTTGGGTACGAGCAGTACTTC
TRBV20-1	TRBJ2-3	few	TRBD2	CSARDPSGGGSDTQYF	TGCAGTGCTAGAGACCCAAGCGGGGGGGGCTCAGATACGCAGTATTTT
TRBV6-2/TRBV6-3	TRBJ2-2	NA	NA	CASNRAGGELFF	TGTGCCAGCAACCGAGCGGGCGGGGAGCTGTTTTTT
TRBV2	TRBJ2-6	NA	NA	CASSDLTDRYYSGANVLTF	TGTGCCAGCAGTGATTTAACGGACAGATACTACTCTGGGGCCAACGTCCTGACTTTC
TRBV7-2	TRBJ2-2	few	NA	CASSFRTPGELFF	TGTGCCAGCAGCTTTAGAACACCCGGGGAGCTGTTTTTT
TRBV7-8	TRBJ2-7	many	NA	CASSLRFGTNYEQYF	TGTGCCAGCAGCTTACGGTTCGGCACAAACTACGAGCAGTACTTC
TRBV7-2	TRBJ1-1	NA	NA	CASSLEGTQAFF	TGTGCCAGCAGCTTAGAAGGTACCCAAGCTTTCTTT
TRBV2	TRBJ2-1	few	TRBD1	CASGPRDRGGNEQFF	TGTGCCAGCGGCCCCCGGGACAGGGGGGGCAATGAGCAGTTCTTC
TRBV20-1	TRBJ1-2	once	NA	CSASGIPRGYTF	TGCAGTGCTAGCGGGATTCCACGTGGCTACACCTTC
TRBV7-8	TRBJ2-1	NA	TRBD2	CASSLARLAVGEFF	TGTGCCAGCAGCTTAGCAAGACTAGCGGTGGGCGAGTTCTTC
TRBV27	TRBJ2-5	NA	NA	CASSLGLSEQETQYF	TGTGCCAGCAGTTTAGGGCTTAGCGAGCAAGAGACCCAGTACTTC
TRBV12-3/TRBV12-4	TRBJ2-1	few	TRBD1	CASTFGQGVRNEQFF	TGTGCCAGCACCTTTGGACAGGGGGTACGGAATGAGCAGTTCTTC
TRBV20-1	TRBJ2-1	many	TRBD2	CSARDGTSEINEQFF	TGCAGTGCTAGAGATGGGACTAGCGAGATCAATGAGCAGTTCTTC
TRBV6-1	TRBJ1-4	NA	NA	CASSEIRTTEKLFF	TGTGCCAGCAGTGAAATCCGGACAACTGAAAAACTGTTTTTT
TRBV7-2	TRBJ1-2	NA	NA	CASSIKGGGYGYTF	TGTGCCAGCAGCATAAAGGGGGGTGGCTATGGCTACACCTTC
TRBV5-1	TRBJ2-3	NA	NA	CASGVGQTLGTDTQYF	TGCGCCAGCGGGGTGGGCCAGACCTTAGGCACAGATACGCAGTATTTT
TRBV4-2	TRBJ1-6	NA	TRBD1	CASSQEDRAGSPLHF	TGTGCCAGCAGCCAAGAGGACAGGGCGGGTTCACCCCTCCACTTT
TRBV6-5	TRBJ1-5	NA	TRBD1	CASSHRGGYNQPQHF	TGTGCCAGCAGTCACAGGGGGGGGTATAATCAGCCCCAGCATTTT
TRBV7-6	TRBJ1-1	few	TRBD1	CASSWPGGPGTEAFF	TGTGCCAGCAGCTGGCCAGGGGGCCCGGGCACTGAAGCTTTCTTT
TRBV12-3/TRBV12-4	TRBJ1-1	NA	NA	CASSLWAGVYATEAFF	TGTGCCAGCAGTTTATGGGCAGGGGTTTATGCAACTGAAGCTTTCTTT
TRBV7-6	TRBJ2-5	NA	NA	CASSYAGWETQYF	TGTGCCAGCAGCTATGCGGGCTGGGAGACCCAGTACTTC
TRBV7-6	TRBJ1-1	NA	NA	CASSGQGWDEAFF	TGTGCCAGCAGCGGGCAGGGCTGGGACGAAGCTTTCTTT